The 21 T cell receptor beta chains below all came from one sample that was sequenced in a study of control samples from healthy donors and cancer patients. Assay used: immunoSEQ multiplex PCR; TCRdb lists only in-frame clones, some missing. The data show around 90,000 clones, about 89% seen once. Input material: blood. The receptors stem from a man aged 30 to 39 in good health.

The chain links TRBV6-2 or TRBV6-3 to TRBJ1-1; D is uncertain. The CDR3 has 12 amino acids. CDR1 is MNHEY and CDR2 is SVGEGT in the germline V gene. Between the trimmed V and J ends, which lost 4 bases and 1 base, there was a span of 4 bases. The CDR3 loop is CASSWGNTEAFF. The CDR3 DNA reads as TGTGCCAGCAGTTGGGGGAACACTGAAGCTTTCTTT.

CDR3 protein: CASSLMGEAFF. Written as DNA, the CDR3 is TGTGCCAGCAGCTTAATGGGTGAAGCTTTCTTT. This chain connects TRBV5-8 to TRBJ1-1; no reliable D call. Trimming took 2 bases from V and 7 from J, leaving 6 bases between them. Germline V gene sequence: CDR1 SGHTS, CDR2 YDEGEE. The CDR3 runs to 11 residues.

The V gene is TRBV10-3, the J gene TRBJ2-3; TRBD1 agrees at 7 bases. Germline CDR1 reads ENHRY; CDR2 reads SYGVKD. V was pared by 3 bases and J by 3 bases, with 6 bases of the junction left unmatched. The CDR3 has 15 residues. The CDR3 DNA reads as TGTGCCATCAGTGATGGGGGCAGGGGGACAGATACGCAGTATTTT. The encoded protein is CAISDGGRGTDTQYF.

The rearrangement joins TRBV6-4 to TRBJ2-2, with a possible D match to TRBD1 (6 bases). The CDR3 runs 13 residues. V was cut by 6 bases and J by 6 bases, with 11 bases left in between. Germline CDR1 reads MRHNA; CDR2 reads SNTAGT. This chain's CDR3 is CASSQQGPGELFF. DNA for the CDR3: TGTGCCAGCAGCCAACAGGGTCCCGGGGAGCTGTTTTTT.

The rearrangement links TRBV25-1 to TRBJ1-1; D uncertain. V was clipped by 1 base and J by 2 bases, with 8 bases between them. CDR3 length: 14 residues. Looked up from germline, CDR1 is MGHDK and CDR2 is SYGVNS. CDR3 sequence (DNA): TGTGCCAGCAGTGAATTCCAGCCTAACACTGAAGCTTTCTTT. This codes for CASSEFQPNTEAFF.

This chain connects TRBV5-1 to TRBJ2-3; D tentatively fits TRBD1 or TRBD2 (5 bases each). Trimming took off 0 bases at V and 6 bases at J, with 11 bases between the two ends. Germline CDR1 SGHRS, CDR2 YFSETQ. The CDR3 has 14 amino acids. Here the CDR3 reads CASSLGGTFDTQYF. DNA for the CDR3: TGCGCCAGCAGCTTGGGGGGGACGTTCGATACGCAGTATTTT.

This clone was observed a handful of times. CDR3: CAQGAFGGYTF. The CDR3 DNA follows: TGTGCCCAAGGGGCCTTCGGGGGCTACACCTTC. The gene calls are TRBV30 and TRBJ1-2; the D gene is possibly TRBD1 (5 bases). There are 11 residues in the CDR3. V dropped 8 bases and J dropped 8 bases, with 15 bases sitting between them. Germline values: CDR1 GTSNPN, CDR2 SVGIG (reference sequence). Using reference TRBV30 and TRBJ1-2 for the parts outside the CDR3, the full variable domain is SQTIHQWPATLVQPVGSPLSLECTVEGTSNPNLYWYRQAAGRGLQLLFYSVGIGQISSEVPQNLSASRPQDRQFILSSKKLLLSDSGFYLCAQGAFGGYTFGSGTRLTVV.

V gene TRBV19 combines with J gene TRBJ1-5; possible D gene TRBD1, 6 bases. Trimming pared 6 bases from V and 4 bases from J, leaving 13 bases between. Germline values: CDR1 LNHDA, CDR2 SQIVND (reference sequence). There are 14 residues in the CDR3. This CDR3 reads CASSPITGNQPQHF. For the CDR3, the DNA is TGTGCCAGTAGCCCAATTACAGGGAATCAGCCCCAGCATTTT. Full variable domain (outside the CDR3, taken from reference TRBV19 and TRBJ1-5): DGGITQSPKYLFRKEGQNVTLSCEQNLNHDAMYWYRQDPGQGLRLIYYSQIVNDFQKGDIAEGYSVSREKKESFPLTVTSAQKNPTAFYLCASSPITGNQPQHFGDGTRLSIL.

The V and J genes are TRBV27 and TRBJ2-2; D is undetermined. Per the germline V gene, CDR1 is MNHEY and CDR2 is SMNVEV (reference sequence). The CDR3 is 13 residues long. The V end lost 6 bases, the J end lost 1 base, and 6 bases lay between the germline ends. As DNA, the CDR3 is TGTGCCAGCAGCCCCATGAACACCGGGGAGCTGTTTTTT. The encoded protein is CASSPMNTGELFF.

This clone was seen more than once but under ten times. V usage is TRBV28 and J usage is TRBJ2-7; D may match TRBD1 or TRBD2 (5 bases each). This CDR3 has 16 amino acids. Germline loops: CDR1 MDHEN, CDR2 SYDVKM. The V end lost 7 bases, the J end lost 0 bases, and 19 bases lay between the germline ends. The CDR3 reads CASTFGAGVGSYEQYF. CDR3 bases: TGTGCCAGCACCTTCGGGGCTGGGGTGGGCTCCTACGAGCAGTACTTC.

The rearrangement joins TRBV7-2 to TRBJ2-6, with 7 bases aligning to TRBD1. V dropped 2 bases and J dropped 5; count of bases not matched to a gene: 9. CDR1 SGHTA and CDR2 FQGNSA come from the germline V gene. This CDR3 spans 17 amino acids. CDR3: CASSLLPGQSWANVLTF. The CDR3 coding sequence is TGTGCCAGCAGCTTATTACCGGGACAGAGCTGGGCCAACGTCCTGACTTTC. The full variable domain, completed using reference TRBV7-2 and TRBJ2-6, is GAGVSQSPSNKVTEKGKDVELRCDPISGHTALYWYRQSLGQGLEFLIYFQGNSAPDKSGLPSDRFSAERTGGSVSTLTIQRTQQEDSAVYLCASSLLPGQSWANVLTFGAGSRLTVL.

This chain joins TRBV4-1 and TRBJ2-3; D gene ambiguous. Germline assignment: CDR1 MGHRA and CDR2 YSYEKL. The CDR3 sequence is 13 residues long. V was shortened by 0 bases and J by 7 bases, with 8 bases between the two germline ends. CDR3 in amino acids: CASSQEGSYTQYF. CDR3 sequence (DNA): TGCGCCAGCAGCCAAGAGGGGTCCTATACGCAGTATTTT.

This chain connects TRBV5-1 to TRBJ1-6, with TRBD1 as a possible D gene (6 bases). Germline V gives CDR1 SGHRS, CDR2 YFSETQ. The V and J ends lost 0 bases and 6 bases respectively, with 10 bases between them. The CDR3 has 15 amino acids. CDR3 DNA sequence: TGCGCCAGCAGCTTGGCAGGGGTTGTTAATTCACCCCTCCACTTT. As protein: CASSLAGVVNSPLHF.

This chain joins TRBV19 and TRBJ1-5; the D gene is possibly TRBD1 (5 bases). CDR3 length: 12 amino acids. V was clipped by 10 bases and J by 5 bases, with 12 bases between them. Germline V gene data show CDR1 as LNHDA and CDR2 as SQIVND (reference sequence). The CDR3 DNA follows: TGTGCCACTCGGGACGAACATCAGCCCCAGCATTTT. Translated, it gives CATRDEHQPQHF.

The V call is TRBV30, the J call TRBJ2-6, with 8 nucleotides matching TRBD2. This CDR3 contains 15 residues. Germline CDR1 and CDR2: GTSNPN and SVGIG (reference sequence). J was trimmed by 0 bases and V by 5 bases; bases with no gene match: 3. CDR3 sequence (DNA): TGTGCCTGGCGCCGGGAGGGCTCTGGGGCCAACGTCCTGACTTTC. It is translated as CAWRREGSGANVLTF.

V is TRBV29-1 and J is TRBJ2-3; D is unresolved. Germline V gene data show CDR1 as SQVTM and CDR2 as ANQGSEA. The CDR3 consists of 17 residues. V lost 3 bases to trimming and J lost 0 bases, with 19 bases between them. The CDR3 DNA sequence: TGCAGCGTTGATATGACACCAAAACCGACTAGCACAGATACGCAGTATTTT. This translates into CSVDMTPKPTSTDTQYF.

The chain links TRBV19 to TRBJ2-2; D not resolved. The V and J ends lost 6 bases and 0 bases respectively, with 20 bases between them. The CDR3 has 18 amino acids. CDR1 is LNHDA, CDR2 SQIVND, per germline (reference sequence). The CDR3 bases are TGTGCCAGTAGCGAGCTACACCTTACTAACGCGAACACCGGGGAGCTGTTTTTT. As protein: CASSELHLTNANTGELFF.

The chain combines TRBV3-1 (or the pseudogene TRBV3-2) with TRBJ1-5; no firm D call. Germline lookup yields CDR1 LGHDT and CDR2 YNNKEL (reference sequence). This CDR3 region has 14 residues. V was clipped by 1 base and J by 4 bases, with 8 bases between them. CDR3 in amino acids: CASSQVQNNQPQHF. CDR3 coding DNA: TGTGCCAGCAGCCAAGTACAGAATAATCAGCCCCAGCATTTT.

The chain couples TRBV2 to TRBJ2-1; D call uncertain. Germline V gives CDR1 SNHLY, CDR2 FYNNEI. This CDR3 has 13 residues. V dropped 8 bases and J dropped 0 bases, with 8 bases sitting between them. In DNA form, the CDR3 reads TGTGCCAGCGGCGGTAGCTCCTACAATGAGCAGTTCTTC. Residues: CASGGSSYNEQFF.

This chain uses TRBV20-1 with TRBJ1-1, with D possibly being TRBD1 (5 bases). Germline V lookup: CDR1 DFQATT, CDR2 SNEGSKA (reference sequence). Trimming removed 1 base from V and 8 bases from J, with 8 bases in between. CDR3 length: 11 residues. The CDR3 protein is CSARGGFEAFF. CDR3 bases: TGCAGTGCTAGAGGGGGGTTCGAAGCTTTCTTT.

This CDR3 reads CASSPPGGSGQFF. DNA for the CDR3: TGTGCCAGCAGCCCCCCGGGAGGGTCGGGGCAGTTCTTC. The chain recombines TRBV7-9 with TRBJ2-1; TRBD2 agrees at 8 bases. This CDR3 has 13 amino acids. From germline, CDR1 is SEHNR and CDR2 FQNEAQ (reference sequence). V lost 5 bases and J lost 12; bases outside the gene matches: 9. Full variable domain (outside the CDR3, taken from reference TRBV7-9 and TRBJ2-1): DTGVSQNPRHKITKRGQNVTFRCDPISEHNRLYWYRQTLGQGPEFLTYFQNEAQLEKSRLLSDRFSAERPKGSFSTLEIQRTEQGDSAMYLCASSPPGGSGQFFGPGTRLTVL.